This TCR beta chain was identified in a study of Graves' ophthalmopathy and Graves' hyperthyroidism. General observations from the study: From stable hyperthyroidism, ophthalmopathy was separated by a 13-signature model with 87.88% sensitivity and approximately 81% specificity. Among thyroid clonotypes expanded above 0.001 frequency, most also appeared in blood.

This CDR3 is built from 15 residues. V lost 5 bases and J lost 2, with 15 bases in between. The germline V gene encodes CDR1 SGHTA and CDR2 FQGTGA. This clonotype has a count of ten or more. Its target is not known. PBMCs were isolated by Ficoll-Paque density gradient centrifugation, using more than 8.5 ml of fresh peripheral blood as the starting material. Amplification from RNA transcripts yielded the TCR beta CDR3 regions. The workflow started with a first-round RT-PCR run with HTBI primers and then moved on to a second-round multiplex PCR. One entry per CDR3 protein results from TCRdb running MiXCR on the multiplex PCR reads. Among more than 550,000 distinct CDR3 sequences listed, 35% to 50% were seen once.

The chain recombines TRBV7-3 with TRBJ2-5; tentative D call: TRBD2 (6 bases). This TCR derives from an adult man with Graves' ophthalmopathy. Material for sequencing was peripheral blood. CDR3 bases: TGTGCCAGCAGCCCAACGGGAGTAAAACAAGAGACCCAGTACTTC. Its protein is CASSPTGVKQETQYF.